This T cell receptor (beta chain) was sequenced for a study of CD8+ T cells in alopecia areata. Study details: Oral tofacitinib, 5 to 10 mg twice daily, was given in an open-label trial. The study, taken as a whole, reports: An increase in clonality over normal scalp was evident in lesional scalp, especially alopecia totalis/universalis.

Starting from PBMCs, sorting isolated CD4+ and CD8+ T cells. With respect to this clone: What it recognizes is unknown.

V lost 6 bases and J 4 bases, leaving 17 bases between the germline ends. Germline V gene lookup returns CDR1 KGHSH and CDR2 LQKENI. The CDR3 length is 15 residues. It was cDNA, reverse transcribed from extracted RNA, that served as the sequencing template. TCRdb's copy holds only in-frame clones and misses some; the assay was immunoSEQ multiplex PCR. This table holds 110,000 to 150,000 clones, around three fifths found once. This sequence originates from a human donor with alopecia areata. The sample in question was CD4+ T cells sorted from blood, obtained at week 0. The chain combines TRBV18 with TRBJ2-3; D is ambiguous. CDR3 in amino acids: CASSVTAENADTQYF. The CDR3 DNA is TGTGCCAGCTCCGTGACGGCGGAGAATGCAGATACGCAGTATTTT.